This is a list of T cell receptor beta chains from one sample in a study of a mutant IDH1 vaccine in newly diagnosed glioma. The method was immunoSEQ multiplex PCR; TCRdb's version includes in-frame clones alone and lacks a portion of them. Of some 42,000 clones in the sample, roughly 80% are singletons; the top ten hold 5% to 6%. These receptors have no identified antigens. Source: PBMCs, taken from a glioma patient whose treatment included an IDH1 peptide vaccine. The receptors stem from a man aged 45 to 65 with glioma. The CDR3 runs from the conserved cysteine through the conserved F or W. D genes are given only for firm matches. Rows give clone size only sometimes, using once, few, many, or a class for an expanded clone.

.	few	TRBJ1-1	TRBV14	CASSQALNTEAFF	TGTGCCAGCAGCCAAGCCCTGAACACTGAAGCTTTCTTT
TRBD1	.	TRBJ2-5	TRBV7-8	CASSLRGSETQYF	TGTGCCAGCAGCCTCAGGGGGTCAGAGACCCAGTACTTC
TRBD1	medium-sized	TRBJ2-7	TRBV5-4	CASSPGQGSYEQYF	TGTGCCAGCAGCCCCGGACAGGGATCCTACGAGCAGTACTTC
TRBD2	.	TRBJ2-5	TRBV7-9	CASSLEGLAGGQETQYF	TGTGCCAGCAGCTTAGAGGGGCTAGCGGGGGGGCAAGAGACCCAGTACTTC
TRBD1	medium-sized	TRBJ2-3	TRBV4-3	CASSLGQGWTDTQYF	TGCGCCAGCAGCCTGGGACAGGGGTGGACAGATACGCAGTATTTT
.	.	TRBJ2-7	TRBV7-9	CASSPGSYEQYF	TGTGCCAGCAGTCCCGGCAGCTACGAGCAGTACTTC
.	few	TRBJ1-2	TRBV7-3	CASSLSPRGDYGYTF	TGTGCCAGCAGCTTATCCCCACGGGGTGACTATGGCTACACCTTC
TRBD2	.	TRBJ2-1	TRBV4-1	CASSQERLAGPNEQFF	TGCGCCAGCAGCCAAGAGAGGCTAGCGGGGCCCAATGAGCAGTTCTTC
TRBD2	few	TRBJ2-2	TRBV4-1	CASSQGQRGIGELFF	TGCGCCAGCAGCCAAGGCCAGCGGGGGATCGGGGAGCTGTTTTTT
.	.	TRBJ1-1	TRBV29-1	CSVRDAMNTEAFF	TGCAGCGTTCGGGACGCGATGAACACTGAAGCTTTCTTT
.	.	TRBJ2-7	TRBV6-6	CASTPGRNSYEQYF	TGTGCCAGCACCCCGGGCCGTAATTCCTACGAGCAGTACTTC
.	.	TRBJ2-2	TRBV15	CATSRDRSAGWGELFF	TGTGCCACCAGCAGAGATAGGTCCGCGGGGTGGGGGGAGCTGTTTTTT
.	once	TRBJ1-5	TRBV2	CASSEQIISNQPQHF	TGTGCCAGCAGTGAACAGATCATCAGCAATCAGCCCCAGCATTTT
.	few	TRBJ2-5	TRBV15	CATSRPITGLGETQYF	TGTGCCACCAGCAGACCGATCACCGGGCTGGGAGAGACCCAGTACTTC
.	.	TRBJ2-5	TRBV29-1	CSVEDGVETQYF	TGCAGCGTTGAAGACGGGGTGGAGACCCAGTACTTC
.	once	TRBJ2-3	TRBV6-5	CASSYGGSTDTQYF	TGTGCCAGCAGTTACGGGGGAAGCACAGATACGCAGTATTTT
TRBD1	few	TRBJ1-5	TRBV27	CASSFRPPWTGNNQPQHF	TGTGCCAGCAGTTTTCGACCCCCCTGGACAGGGAACAATCAGCCCCAGCATTTT
.	.	TRBJ1-1	TRBV6-6	CASSYGPALPEAFF	TGTGCCAGCAGTTACGGACCTGCTCTGCCTGAAGCTTTCTTT
.	.	TRBJ1-1	TRBV7-9	CASSALGANTEAFF	TGTGCCAGCAGCGCACTAGGGGCGAACACTGAAGCTTTCTTT
TRBD1	.	TRBJ1-5	TRBV19	CASTSPNSGTGGQPQHF	TGTGCCAGTACCTCCCCGAATTCCGGCACAGGGGGTCAGCCCCAGCATTTT
.	.	TRBJ1-2	TRBV19	CASSTNGGAGYGYTF	TGTGCCAGTAGCACTAACGGGGGTGCGGGCTATGGCTACACCTTC
.	.	TRBJ1-3	TRBV2	CASTLGFDGNTIYF	TGTGCCAGCACGCTGGGATTTGATGGAAACACCATATATTTT
.	.	TRBJ2-1	TRBV7-9	CATEGGAYNEQFF	TGTGCCACCGAGGGGGGCGCCTACAATGAGCAGTTCTTC
.	.	TRBJ1-2	TRBV6-5	CASSRSTGTYGYTF	TGTGCCAGCAGTCGATCGACCGGTACCTATGGCTACACCTTC
TRBD2	few	TRBJ2-7	TRBV4-1	CASSLRTSRPYEQYF	TGCGCCAGCAGCCTCCGGACTAGCAGACCCTACGAGCAGTACTTC
.	.	TRBJ2-5	TRBV6-1	CASSLFRATQETQYF	TGTGCCAGCAGTCTATTCCGGGCCACCCAAGAGACCCAGTACTTC
TRBD1	.	TRBJ1-1	TRBV5-1	CASSSSRGQTEAFF	TGCGCCAGCAGCTCTTCCAGGGGGCAGACTGAAGCTTTCTTT
.	.	TRBJ1-6	TRBV30	CAWSVTGILKNSPLHF	TGTGCCTGGAGTGTAACTGGGATACTGAAAAATTCACCCCTCCACTTT
.	.	TRBJ1-3	TRBV30	CAWRRAGGDTIYF	TGTGCCTGGAGGAGGGCAGGTGGTGACACCATATATTTT
TRBD1	.	TRBJ1-6	TRBV14	CASSPRQGSSPLHF	TGTGCCAGCAGCCCAAGACAGGGGAGTTCACCCCTCCACTTT
TRBD1	.	TRBJ2-7	TRBV5-5	CASSFRTGSYEQYF	TGTGCCAGCAGCTTTCGGACAGGGTCCTACGAGCAGTACTTC
TRBD1	.	TRBJ2-1	TRBV10-3	CAISDRTGGNEQFF	TGTGCCATCAGTGATCGGACAGGGGGCAATGAGCAGTTCTTC
.	.	TRBJ2-3	TRBV14	CASSQGGSTDTQYF	TGTGCCAGCAGCCAAGGCGGGAGCACAGATACGCAGTATTTT
.	.	TRBJ1-1	TRBV10-2	CASRADRDYTEAFF	TGCGCCAGCAGGGCGGACAGAGACTACACTGAAGCTTTCTTT
TRBD1	.	TRBJ2-7	TRBV9	CASSGDGTAPYEQYF	TGTGCCAGCAGCGGAGACGGGACAGCCCCCTACGAGCAGTACTTC
.	.	TRBJ1-4	TRBV2	CASSTFNEKLFF	TGTGCCAGCAGTACCTTTAATGAAAAACTGTTTTTT
TRBD1	few	TRBJ2-2	TRBV5-6	CASSGQGSSTGELFF	TGTGCCAGCAGCGGACAGGGATCGAGCACCGGGGAGCTGTTTTTT
.	.	TRBJ2-1	TRBV10-2	CASSVTSSYNEQFF	TGCGCCAGCAGTGTAACGAGCTCCTACAATGAGCAGTTCTTC
.	.	TRBJ2-5	TRBV25-1	CASSDPGHLVETQYF	TGTGCCAGCAGTGATCCGGGACACCTAGTAGAGACCCAGTACTTC
.	.	TRBJ2-7	TRBV18	CASSRGAEQYF	TGTGCCAGCTCAAGAGGCGCCGAGCAGTACTTC